This T cell receptor (beta chain) was captured by sequencing in a study of blood T cell repertoires in COVID-19. This clone has only a few counts. Assay: immunoSEQ multiplex PCR; the TCRdb copy retains only in-frame clones and omits some. The sample includes approximately 210,000 clones, 65% to 90% of them seen just once. The CDR3 has 15 residues. Germline assignment: CDR1 LNHNV and CDR2 YYDKDF (reference sequence). J gave up 3 bases and V 0 bases, and 4 bases lay outside the gene matches. This rearrangement joins TRBV15 to TRBJ1-2, with 7 bases fitting TRBD1. The sequence derives from a human donor in a cohort sampled during active COVID-19. The sequenced material came from peripheral blood. DNA for the CDR3: TGTGCCACCAGCAGAGAAGCGACAGGGTACTATGGCTACACCTTC. It translates to CATSREATGYYGYTF.